Presented here are 31 T cell receptor beta chains from one specimen sequenced in a study of OX40 agonist ivuxolimab in advanced cancers. Measured with immunoSEQ multiplex PCR; TCRdb has only the in-frame clones, and not every one. This table has tens of thousands of clones, 85% to 90% appearing once. Source: CD4+ or CD8+ T cells sorted from blood, taken in a trial of the OX40 agonist ivuxolimab. These TCRs come from an adult with an advanced solid tumor such as melanoma, head and neck, liver or kidney cancer.

The J gene is TRBJ1-2, the V gene TRBV6-5; 10 bases line up with TRBD1. The germline CDR1 and CDR2 sequences are MNHEY and SVGAGI. With V trimmed by 4 bases and J by 4 bases, 0 bases remained unmatched. The CDR3 contains 13 residues. CDR3 in amino acids: CASSWDRGYGYTF. The CDR3 region has the DNA TGTGCCAGCAGTTGGGACAGGGGCTATGGCTACACCTTC.

V and J are TRBV7-9 and TRBJ1-1, with D maybe TRBD1 (6 bases). V was cut by 6 bases and J by 8 bases, with 19 bases left in between. Germline CDR1 and CDR2: SEHNR and FQNEAQ (reference sequence). This CDR3 is built from 14 residues. CDR3 loop: CASSLTSGGLEAFF. As DNA, the CDR3 is TGTGCCAGCAGTCTCACGTCGGGGGGCTTGGAAGCTTTCTTT.

Only a few counts were recorded for this clone. The chain links TRBV19 to TRBJ2-3, with 12 bases lining up with TRBD2. Germline CDR1 LNHDA, CDR2 SQIVND (reference sequence). This CDR3 is built from 20 residues. The V and J ends lost 3 bases and 0 bases, in that order; junction bases with no gene match: 13. In nucleotides, the CDR3 is TGTGCCAGTAGTATTCTCAGACTAGCGGGAGTACCAACTAGCACAGATACGCAGTATTTT. Its protein product is CASSILRLAGVPTSTDTQYF.

V gene TRBV7-9 combines with J gene TRBJ1-4, with 9 nucleotides matching TRBD1. CDR3 size: 16 residues. Germline CDR1 is SEHNR and CDR2 is FQNEAQ (reference sequence). V trimming: 1 base; J trimming: 10 bases; junction bases outside the gene matches: 10. Here the CDR3 DNA reads TGTGCCAGCAGCTTAGTGACCGGGACAGGGTTGGGAAAACTGTTTTTT. Its protein product is CASSLVTGTGLGKLFF.

For this clone: One junction end does not reproduce the germline sequence, and a read error may be involved. The CDR3 sequence: CASSQTRTVSYEQYF. Written as DNA, the CDR3 is TGCGCCAGCAGCCAGACCCGGACAGTCTCCTACGAGCAGTACTTC. The chain joins TRBV5-3 to TRBJ2-7, with D possibly being TRBD1 (6 bases). TRBV5-3 is an ORF; its function is uncertain. This CDR3 region has 15 residues.

This chain uses TRBV7-9 with TRBJ1-2; perhaps TRBD1 as D (5 bases). Between the trimmed V and J ends, which lost 5 bases and 7 bases, there was a span of 11 bases. The germline CDR1 and CDR2 sequences are SEHNR and FQNEAQ (reference sequence). The CDR3 length is 12 residues. This chain's CDR3 is CASSTGEVGYTF. The DNA of the CDR3 is TGTGCCAGCAGCACAGGCGAGGTTGGCTACACCTTC.

The chain recombines TRBV19 with TRBJ1-6; D possibly corresponds to TRBD1 (5 bases). Germline values: CDR1 LNHDA, CDR2 SQIVND (reference sequence). The CDR3 covers 16 residues. The V gene lost 1 base and the J gene lost 7 bases, with 14 bases spanning the gap. The CDR3 sequence is CASSIGPQVINSPLHF. The CDR3 DNA is TGTGCCAGTAGTATAGGCCCACAGGTTATCAATTCACCCCTCCACTTT.

The V gene is TRBV11-3, the J gene TRBJ2-2, with D hard to call. The CDR3 has 13 residues. The germline V gene encodes CDR1 SGHNT and CDR2 YENEEA. V was pared by 5 bases and J by 7 bases, with 11 bases between. The CDR3 DNA reads as TGTGCCAGCAGCAGCCCTAGGAACGGGGAGCTGTTTTTT. It yields the protein CASSSPRNGELFF.

The V gene is TRBV7-9, the J gene TRBJ2-1; TRBD2 agrees at 9 bases. CDR3 length: 15 residues. With V trimmed by 3 bases and J by 8 bases, 8 bases remained unmatched. Germline V gene data show CDR1 as SEHNR and CDR2 as FQNEAQ (reference sequence). CDR3 protein: CASSFRGGAMDEQFF. CDR3 sequence (DNA): TGTGCCAGCAGCTTCCGCGGGGGGGCGATGGATGAGCAGTTCTTC.

This rearrangement joins TRBV4-2 to TRBJ1-3; D is uncertain. The germline gives CDR1 LGHNA, CDR2 YNFKEQ. The V and J ends lost 0 bases and 0 bases respectively, with 9 bases between them. The CDR3 has 16 residues. The CDR3 reads CASSQERLISGNTIYF. The DNA for the CDR3 is TGTGCCAGCAGCCAAGAAAGGCTAATCTCTGGAAACACCATATATTTT.

The chain recombines TRBV19 with TRBJ1-5; 9 nucleotides match TRBD1. This CDR3 is 14 amino acids long. Losses at the gene ends were 7 bases for V and 8 bases for J; bases not matched to a gene: 9. The germline V gene has CDR1 LNHDA and CDR2 SQIVND (reference sequence). The CDR3 bases are TGTGCCAGTACGAGATGGGACAGGGCGAAGCCCCAGCATTTT. Translating it yields CASTRWDRAKPQHF.

The CDR3 DNA follows: TGTGCCATCAGTGAGTCGCCGGGCTACAATGAGCAGTTCTTC. Translated, it gives CAISESPGYNEQFF. This sequence joins TRBV10-3 and TRBJ2-1; no reliable D call. The V end lost 0 bases, the J end lost 3 bases, and 6 bases lay between the germline ends. The CDR3 contains 14 residues. In germline, CDR1 is ENHRY, CDR2 SYGVKD.

As DNA, the CDR3 is TGTGCCAGCAGCGGTGGTGGGGGCTACGGCGAGCAGTACTTC. This encodes CASSGGGGYGEQYF. The chain uses TRBV9 and TRBJ2-7, with D possibly matching TRBD1 (6 bases). Trimming stripped 3 bases from V and 6 bases from J, with 16 bases between. The germline V gene has CDR1 SGDLS and CDR2 YYNGEE. The CDR3 runs 14 residues. Full variable domain (outside the CDR3, taken from reference TRBV9 and TRBJ2-7): DSGVTQTPKHLITATGQRVTLRCSPRSGDLSVYWYQQSLDQGLQFLIQYYNGEERAKGNILERFSAQQFPDLHSELNLSSLELGDSALYFCASSGGGGYGEQYFGPGTRLTVT.

This chain connects TRBV7-2 to TRBJ1-5; D is ambiguous. The CDR3 length is 16 residues. Trimming left V 0 bases short and J 0 bases short, with 9 bases between. CDR1 is SGHTA and CDR2 is FQGNSA in the germline V gene. The CDR3 sequence: CASSLALGLSNQPQHF. The CDR3, as DNA: TGTGCCAGCAGCTTAGCGCTAGGGCTTAGCAATCAGCCCCAGCATTTT.

The DNA of the CDR3 is TGTGCCAGCAGCTTATCGGGTCAGACCCAGTACTTC. Protein sequence: CASSLSGQTQYF. The chain combines TRBV7-2 with TRBJ2-5; D is unresolved. Trimming shortened V by 2 bases and J by 6 bases, and 7 bases separated the two germline ends. This CDR3 comprises 12 residues. The germline V gene encodes CDR1 SGHTA and CDR2 FQGNSA.

This clone has just a few counts. CDR3 amino acids: CATSAREGRAKVQYF. The CDR3 DNA sequence: TGTGCCACCAGCGCCCGAGAGGGACGGGCAAAGGTGCAGTACTTC. The V gene is TRBV15, the J gene TRBJ2-7, with D perhaps TRBD1 or TRBD2 (5 bases each). Germline CDR1 is LNHNV and CDR2 is YYDKDF (reference sequence). Trimming left V 5 bases short and J 9 bases short, with 23 bases between. The CDR3 loop spans 15 amino acids.

This clone turned up a few times. The chain has TRBV7-8 and TRBJ2-2, with no clear D. With 5 bases removed from V and 3 bases from J, the gap between germline ends came to 10 bases. The CDR3 consists of 14 residues. CDR1 SGHVS and CDR2 FQNEAQ come from the germline V gene. CDR3 region: CASSPDPYTGELFF. The CDR3 DNA is TGTGCCAGCAGCCCTGACCCTTACACCGGGGAGCTGTTTTTT.

V and J are TRBV27 and TRBJ1-1; TRBD1 matches at 11 bases. The V and J ends lost 5 bases and 1 base, in that order; junction bases with no gene match: 9. CDR1 is MNHEY, CDR2 SMNVEV, per germline (reference sequence). The CDR3 is made up of 17 amino acids. The DNA of the CDR3 is TGTGCCAGCAGTAAGGACAGGGGGCGACATGGGAACACTGAAGCTTTCTTT. This sequence encodes CASSKDRGRHGNTEAFF.

This rearrangement joins TRBV7-2 to TRBJ2-7; a possible D gene is TRBD1 (6 bases). Trimming left V 5 bases short and J 5 bases short, with 13 bases between. This CDR3 comprises 13 residues. Germline V gene sequence: CDR1 SGHTA, CDR2 FQGNSA. The chain's CDR3 is CASSKGQFDEQYF. DNA of the CDR3: TGTGCCAGCAGCAAAGGACAGTTCGACGAGCAGTACTTC.

The rearrangement joins TRBV19 to TRBJ2-5, with TRBD2 matching over 8 bases. The CDR3 runs 16 residues. After removal of 6 bases from V and 0 bases from J, the junction contained 9 bases not matched to a gene. Germline CDR1 and CDR2: LNHDA and SQIVND (reference sequence). CDR3 region: CASSRRLAWYQETQYF. CDR3 DNA sequence: TGTGCCAGTAGCCGTAGACTAGCGTGGTACCAAGAGACCCAGTACTTC.

In its sample, this clone was seen a few times. The rearrangement links TRBV18 to TRBJ1-1, with D hard to call. From germline, CDR1 is KGHSH and CDR2 LQKENI. This CDR3 comprises 14 residues. V was clipped by 3 bases and J by 4 bases, with 12 bases between them. In DNA, the CDR3 is TGTGCCAGCTCACCCGCCTCAAAATCCACTGAAGCTTTCTTT. Residues: CASSPASKSTEAFF.

The chain recombines TRBV29-1 with TRBJ2-7; the D gene could be TRBD1 or TRBD2 (6 bases each). The CDR3 length is 12 residues. Trimming shortened V by 4 bases and J by 4 bases, and 11 bases separated the two germline ends. Germline CDR1 is SQVTM and CDR2 is ANQGSEA. This chain's CDR3 is CSVGGGMYEQYF. As DNA, the CDR3 is TGCAGCGTTGGAGGGGGGATGTACGAGCAGTACTTC.

This chain links TRBV21-1 with TRBJ2-4. TRBV21-1 is designated a pseudogene. The CDR3 totals 12 residues. This chain's CDR3 is CASATGANIQYF. CDR3 nucleotides: TGTGCCAGCGCGACGGGGGCAAACATTCAGTACTTC.

This clone has a count of ten or more. The rearrangement links TRBV9 to TRBJ1-1, with no clear D. V lost 4 bases to trimming and J lost 3 bases, with 19 bases between them. In germline, CDR1 is SGDLS, CDR2 YYNGEE. The CDR3 is made up of 16 amino acids. CDR3 nucleotide sequence: TGTGCCAGCAGCCAGTCATTGGGTTTTACTTACACTGAAGCTTTCTTT. Protein: CASSQSLGFTYTEAFF.

This clone showed up just a few times. The chain uses TRBV27 and TRBJ1-2; 11 bases are a match to TRBD1. The CDR3 consists of 17 residues. Germline trimming cut 2 bases from V and 7 bases from J; bases unmatched to any gene: 12. The V gene's germline CDR1 is MNHEY and CDR2 SMNVEV (reference sequence). The CDR3 here is CASSLIMDRGRDSGYTF. The CDR3 DNA reads TGTGCCAGCAGTTTAATTATGGACAGGGGGCGCGACAGTGGCTACACCTTC.

This sequence joins TRBV7-2 and TRBJ1-1; D ambiguous. Looked up from germline, CDR1 is SGHTA and CDR2 is FQGNSA. The V gene lost 4 bases and the J gene lost 1 base, with 7 bases spanning the gap. The CDR3 totals 13 residues. The CDR3 loop reads CASSYGRNTEAFF. The CDR3 coding sequence is TGTGCCAGCAGCTACGGGAGGAACACTGAAGCTTTCTTT.

The chain couples TRBV27 to TRBJ1-3, with a tentative D call TRBD1 (5 bases). The CDR3 loop spans 16 amino acids. V lost 5 bases and J lost 4, with 18 bases in between. Germline loops: CDR1 MNHEY, CDR2 SMNVEV (reference sequence). The CDR3 loop reads CASSPAPRAVGNTIYF. CDR3 coding DNA: TGTGCCAGCAGTCCCGCCCCCAGGGCTGTAGGAAACACCATATATTTT.

This clone has a single count. The chain combines TRBV10-1 with TRBJ1-3, with a tentative D call TRBD1 (5 bases). With 7 bases removed from V and 6 bases from J, the gap between germline ends came to 16 bases. Per germline, CDR1 WNHNN and CDR2 SYGVQD (reference sequence). This CDR3 spans 14 amino acids. CDR3 DNA sequence: TGCGCCAGCATCTTCGGCCACAGGTTAAACACCATATATTTT. Residues: CASIFGHRLNTIYF.

J is TRBJ1-1 and V is TRBV9, with a possible D match to TRBD1 (5 bases). V was cut by 0 bases and J by 5 bases, with 11 bases left in between. The CDR3 loop spans 14 amino acids. Germline values: CDR1 SGDLS, CDR2 YYNGEE. The CDR3 reads CASSVAPGLTEAFF. As DNA, the CDR3 is TGTGCCAGCAGCGTAGCTCCAGGGCTGACTGAAGCTTTCTTT.

The table lists this clone with a few counts. The chain uses TRBV5-6 and TRBJ1-4; 7 nucleotides align to TRBD1. V gave up 6 bases and J gave up 8 bases; unmatched junction bases: 13. The germline CDR1 and CDR2 sequences are SGHDT and YYEEEE. This CDR3 region has 15 residues. CDR3 in DNA: TGTGCCAGCACCCTTTGGGGCAGGGGGGACGAAAAACTGTTTTTT. The encoded protein is CASTLWGRGDEKLFF. The variable domain in full, with the rest retrieved from reference TRBV5-6 and TRBJ1-4, is DAGVTQSPTHLIKTRGQQVTLRCSPKSGHDTVSWYQQALGQGPQFIFQYYEEEERQRGNFPDRFSGHQFPNYSSELNVNALLLGDSALYLCASTLWGRGDEKLFFGSGTQLSVL.

V and J are TRBV5-1 and TRBJ2-2, with 9 bases that match TRBD1. The CDR3 covers 16 residues. Trimming took 2 bases from V and 3 from J; bases not matched to a gene: 5. Germline CDR1 SGHRS, CDR2 YFSETQ. CDR3 protein: CASSFGQGRDTGELFF. The DNA of the CDR3 is TGCGCCAGCAGCTTTGGACAGGGGCGAGACACCGGGGAGCTGTTTTTT.